The next 18 T cell receptor beta chains were all read from a single sample in a study of CD8+ T cells in alopecia areata. cDNA serving as the sequencing template came from extracted, reverse transcribed RNA. Measured with immunoSEQ multiplex PCR; TCRdb has only the in-frame clones, and not every one. This sample has just under 65,000 clones, with 46% found just once. Treatment: oral pan-JAK inhibitor, 5-10 mg twice daily. The specimen comprised CD8+ T cells sorted from blood, sampled between weeks 36 and 40, from a patient treated with tofacitinib. These receptors all stem from a human donor with alopecia areata.

V gene TRBV7-9 combines with J gene TRBJ1-4; 7 bases map to TRBD1. Losses at the gene ends were 0 bases for V and 2 bases for J; bases not matched to a gene: 12. CDR3 length equals 19 residues. CDR1 is SEHNR, CDR2 FQNEAQ, per germline (reference sequence). In nucleotides, the CDR3 is TGTGCCAGCAGCTTAGCGCTGTTTGACAGGGAGGGGACTAATGAAAAACTGTTTTTT. Protein: CASSLALFDREGTNEKLFF.

This clone ranks as medium-sized. This specimen includes other DNA sequences encoding the same CDR3. The V gene is TRBV28, the J gene TRBJ2-7; D is undetermined. The CDR3 consists of 12 residues. With 2 bases removed from V and 3 bases from J, the gap between germline ends came to 5 bases. Germline V gene lookup returns CDR1 MDHEN and CDR2 SYDVKM. The CDR3 loop reads CASSLRRYEQYF. CDR3 nucleotide sequence: TGTGCCAGCAGTTTAAGGCGCTACGAGCAGTACTTC.

This clone occurred a few times. The chain joins TRBV5-6 to TRBJ2-7, with 7 bases fitting TRBD1. J gave up 5 bases and V 4 bases, and 12 bases lay outside the gene matches. This CDR3 contains 15 residues. CDR1 is SGHDT and CDR2 is YYEEEE in the germline V gene. CDR3 in amino acids: CASSGPGQIANEQYF. The CDR3 region has the DNA TGTGCCAGCAGCGGACCGGGACAGATCGCAAACGAGCAGTACTTC.

The CDR3 DNA reads as TGTGCCAGCAGCATTAGCGGAAGCTACGAGCAGTACTTC. Its protein product is CASSISGSYEQYF. The V and J genes are TRBV9 and TRBJ2-7; tentative D call: TRBD2 (6 bases). There are 13 residues in the CDR3. Germline V CDR1 and CDR2: SGDLS, YYNGEE. V was shortened by 4 bases and J by 3 bases, with 11 bases between the two germline ends.

The chain uses TRBV4-1 and TRBJ2-2; D perhaps matches TRBD2 (7 bases). Looked up from germline, CDR1 is MGHRA and CDR2 is YSYEKL. V was pared by 1 base and J by 5 bases, with 14 bases between. This CDR3 spans 16 amino acids. In DNA form, the CDR3 reads TGCGCCAGCAGCCAAGTCTGGCGGGGGCGGACCGGGGAGCTGTTTTTT. It translates to CASSQVWRGRTGELFF.

The genes are TRBV2 and TRBJ2-6; no firm D call. The CDR3 consists of 12 residues. From germline, CDR1 is SNHLY and CDR2 FYNNEI. The V gene lost 8 bases and the J gene lost 0 bases, with 2 bases spanning the gap. Here the CDR3 DNA reads TGTGCCAGCTACTCTGGGGCCAACGTCCTGACTTTC. It codes for CASYSGANVLTF.

This clone was counted a few times. The chain couples TRBV7-9 to TRBJ2-7; D is unclear. The CDR3 consists of 15 residues. Germline V CDR1 and CDR2: SEHNR, FQNEAQ (reference sequence). The V end was cut by 1 base, the J end by 0 bases, with 10 bases between. Here the CDR3 DNA reads TGTGCCAGCAGCTTAGAGGCGCAAAGCTCCTACGAGCAGTACTTC. Amino acid sequence: CASSLEAQSSYEQYF.

In this sample, this clone turned up a few times. The rearrangement uses TRBV4-2 and TRBJ2-5, with 7 bases lining up with TRBD2. The V gene's germline CDR1 is LGHNA and CDR2 YNFKEQ. CDR3 size: 15 residues. V was clipped by 2 bases and J by 3 bases; unmatched bases: 6. The CDR3 protein is CASSQSTGGKETQYF. Written as DNA, the CDR3 is TGTGCCAGCAGCCAATCTACGGGAGGAAAAGAGACCCAGTACTTC.

This clone showed up just a few times. The genes are TRBV4-1 and TRBJ1-1; no clear D. The V gene's germline CDR1 is MGHRA and CDR2 YSYEKL. The length of the CDR3 is 14 residues. V was trimmed by 5 bases and J by 8 bases, leaving 18 bases between them. The chain's CDR3 is CASSTTAVRDEAFF. The CDR3, as DNA: TGCGCCAGCAGCACTACAGCGGTGAGAGACGAAGCTTTCTTT.

This chain links TRBV11-2 with TRBJ2-1; 8 bases fit TRBD1. There are 16 residues in the CDR3. Germline CDR1 SGHAT, CDR2 FQNNGV. V trimming: 5 bases; J trimming: 0 bases; junction bases outside the gene matches: 6. The CDR3 protein is CASSPRTGISYNEQFF. CDR3 sequence (DNA): TGTGCCAGCAGCCCGAGGACAGGGATCTCCTACAATGAGCAGTTCTTC.

The chain uses TRBV30 and TRBJ2-2; D gene unclear. Trimming left V 6 bases short and J 6 bases short, with 8 bases between. This CDR3 is built from 11 residues. Germline values: CDR1 GTSNPN, CDR2 SVGIG (reference sequence). The CDR3 sequence: CACPDAGELFF. In nucleotides, the CDR3 is TGTGCCTGTCCAGATGCCGGGGAGCTGTTTTTT.

The chain employs TRBV15 and TRBJ2-6; TRBD1 agrees at 10 bases. The germline V gene encodes CDR1 LNHNV and CDR2 YYDKDF (reference sequence). With V trimmed by 4 bases and J by 2 bases, 5 bases remained unmatched. The CDR3 is 17 residues long. The chain's CDR3 is CATSTGTGDAGANVLTF. The CDR3, as DNA: TGTGCCACCAGCACTGGGACAGGGGACGCTGGGGCCAACGTCCTGACTTTC. The full variable domain, in which reference TRBV15 and TRBJ2-6 provide the parts outside the CDR3, is DAMVIQNPRYQVTQFGKPVTLSCSQTLNHNVMYWYQQKSSQAPKLLFHYYDKDFNNEADTPDNFQSRRPNTSFCFLDIRSPGLGDTAMYLCATSTGTGDAGANVLTFGAGSRLTVL.

V is TRBV6-6 and J is TRBJ2-3; no reliable D call. CDR1 and CDR2 from the germline V gene are MNHNY and SVGAGI (reference sequence). V was clipped by 2 bases and J by 4 bases, with 7 bases between them. This CDR3 comprises 13 residues. In DNA form, the CDR3 reads TGTGCCAGCAGTTACCAGAAGGCAGATACGCAGTATTTT. Encoded protein: CASSYQKADTQYF.

In its sample, this clone was seen a few times. The gene calls are TRBV29-1 and TRBJ2-3; weak D call: TRBD2 (6 bases). V lost 0 bases, J lost 4 bases, and 14 bases lay in between. CDR1 is SQVTM and CDR2 is ANQGSEA in the germline V gene. The CDR3 totals 15 residues. The CDR3 DNA sequence: TGCAGCGTTGAAGATACGGGAGATCGGGCAGATACGCAGTATTTT. Protein product: CSVEDTGDRADTQYF.

This chain uses TRBV2 with TRBJ2-1, with TRBD2 identical over 13 bases. The CDR3 runs to 15 residues. The germline V gene has CDR1 SNHLY and CDR2 FYNNEI. V was pared by 5 bases and J by 8 bases, with 6 bases of the junction left unmatched. CDR3 nucleotides: TGTGCCAGCAGTACGGGACTAGCGGGAATCGATGAGCAGTTCTTC. This codes for CASSTGLAGIDEQFF.

This clone was detected a few times. V and J are TRBV4-1 and TRBJ2-5; 11 nucleotides agree with TRBD2. V shed 4 bases and J 5 bases; nucleotides not matched to a gene: 18. Germline-derived CDR1 and CDR2 are MGHRA and YSYEKL. The CDR3 totals 19 residues. The CDR3 DNA reads as TGCGCCAGCAGCCCAAAAGCGGCTAGCGGGAGGTTTAGGGGTGAGACCCAGTACTTC. As protein: CASSPKAASGRFRGETQYF.

In this sample, this clone turned up once. The chain links TRBV15 to TRBJ2-1, with TRBD1 as a possible D gene (6 bases). CDR1 is LNHNV and CDR2 is YYDKDF in the germline V gene (reference sequence). Trimming took 7 bases from V and 4 from J, leaving 8 bases between them. The CDR3 extends over 12 amino acids. The CDR3 protein is CATTTGYNEQFF. The CDR3 DNA reads as TGTGCCACCACCACAGGGTACAATGAGCAGTTCTTC.

The genes are TRBV30 and TRBJ2-5; a possible D gene is TRBD1 (6 bases). This CDR3 spans 12 amino acids. CDR1 is GTSNPN, CDR2 SVGIG, per germline (reference sequence). The V end lost 4 bases, the J end lost 4 bases, and 10 bases lay between the germline ends. The CDR3 DNA sequence: TGTGCCTGGAACAGGGTAGTAGAGACCCAGTACTTC. Its translation: CAWNRVVETQYF.